This TCR beta chain was identified during a study of T cell responses to AZD1222 COVID-19 vaccine (dated by TCRdb to 2020 to 2022). As for the study more broadly: A total of 233 trial participants underwent TCR sequencing, of whom 200 to 220 had received two doses of AZD1222 and 26 had received two doses of the MenACWY control vaccine. Trial participants were enrolled into age subgroups of 18-55, 56-69 and 70-plus years, which contained roughly 150, 30 and 60 TCR-sequenced participants, respectively. The full study reports these points: CD4 TCRs associated with the vaccine covered the entire spike protein, and the dominant responses were in regions 160-218 and 743-854. Only six AZD1222 recipients were SARS-CoV-2 seropositive at baseline, limiting conclusions about previously exposed vaccinees. Participants were mostly white British, with more females than males. The authors suggested clonal diversity may have been underestimated. In the small 56-69-year group, the increase in depth fell short of significance, most likely because of low power. A significant rise in spike-specific TCR breadth and depth was observed after two AZD1222 doses relative to day 0 and relative to MenACWY recipients. Reportedly, almost half of the unique spike-specific TCRs recognized epitopes lying outside the regions that are mutated in the B.1.351 and B.1.1.7 variants. Because no day 14 peak-response samples were available, repertoires were characterized only after the peak T cell response.

Per the publication, the time point label means: about 28 days (+/-7) after the second vaccine dose. AZD1222 recipients whose second dose came at about 4 weeks and those whose second dose came at about 12 weeks were combined into one group, since spike-specific TCR depth and breadth did not differ between the two schedules. Vaccinee samples came from UK trials COV001 and COV002, including a single-blind randomized controlled phase 2/3 trial of AZD1222 (ChAdOx1 nCoV-19) in healthy adults. For TCRbeta chain sequencing, PBMC samples were collected from trial participants at day 0 and at day 28 after the second dose. In the case of this clone: It has no known antigen specificity. The input lacks base qualities; no much larger clone sits a single base away.

V is shortened by 5 bases, J by 3 bases, and the region joining them spans 17 bases. The CDR3 contains 15 residues, cysteine and phenylalanine counted. The only DNA kept is the CDR3, 45 bases in frame from the first base. Per the germline V gene, MDHEN is the CDR1 and SYDVKM is the CDR2. The CDR3 regions of human TCRbeta chains were subjected to immunosequencing. The paper's data handling went like this. Repertoire TCRs were checked for matches against a reference library of SARS-CoV-2-specific TCRs that had been generated using the MIRA antigen-specificity platform. Breadth meant the fraction of unique TCRs that were SARS-CoV-2-associated, whereas depth meant the fraction of total T cells that were SARS-CoV-2-associated. Using the MIRA data, each spike-specific TCR was mapped to the spike region that the TCR reacts to and placed in a CD4 or CD8 class. Log10-transformed breadth and depth values were compared by one-way ANOVA with Sidak's multiple comparisons tests. TCRdb took over this immuneACCESS table, retaining in-frame rearrangements with V and J assigned. Such tables are incomplete; in checked studies, under half of the missing clones stem from an unresolved V gene, and the remainder is unexplained. The V and J calls and clone size are taken from that table; D and trimming were inferred from the DNA. This sample comprises some 48,000 clones, around 86% of them detected only once. Of the sample, approximately 6.5% falls within the top ten clones.

This sequence was found in an adult who received the AZD1222 COVID-19 vaccine. Sequencing used peripheral blood, obtained 28 days after the second AZD1222 dose. Recombination joined TRBV28 with TRBJ2-7; the D gene is unclear. DNA sequence: TGTGCCAGCAGTCCGTCGGGTCTTGGGGACTACGAGCAGTACTTC. Translation gives CASSPSGLGDYEQYF.